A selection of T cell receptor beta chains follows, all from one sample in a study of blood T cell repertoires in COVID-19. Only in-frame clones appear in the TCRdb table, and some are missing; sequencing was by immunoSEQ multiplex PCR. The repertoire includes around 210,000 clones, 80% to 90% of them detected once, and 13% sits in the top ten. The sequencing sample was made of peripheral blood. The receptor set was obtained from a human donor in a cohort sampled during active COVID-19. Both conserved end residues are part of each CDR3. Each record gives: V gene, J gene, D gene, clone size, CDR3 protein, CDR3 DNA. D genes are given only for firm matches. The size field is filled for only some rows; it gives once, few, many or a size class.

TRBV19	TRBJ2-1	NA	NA	CATSALALTYNEQFF	TGTGCCACTTCCGCCCTAGCGTTAACCTACAATGAGCAGTTCTTC
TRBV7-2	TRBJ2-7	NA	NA	CASSFSGTYEQYF	TGTGCCAGCAGCTTTTCCGGGACATACGAGCAGTACTTC
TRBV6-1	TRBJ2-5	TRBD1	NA	CASSEWAQGEETQYF	TGTGCCAGCAGTGAGTGGGCCCAGGGGGAGGAGACCCAGTACTTC
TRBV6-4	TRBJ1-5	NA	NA	CASPGTFKQPQHF	TGTGCCAGCCCTGGGACATTTAAACAGCCCCAGCATTTT
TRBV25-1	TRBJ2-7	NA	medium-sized	CASTEGAEQYF	TGTGCCAGCACCGAAGGAGCCGAGCAGTACTTC
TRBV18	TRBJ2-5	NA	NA	CASSPLGRQETQYF	TGTGCCAGCTCACCACTCGGGAGACAAGAGACCCAGTACTTC
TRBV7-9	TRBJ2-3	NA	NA	CASSTLTSFFTDTQYF	TGTGCCAGCAGCACCTTAACTAGCTTCTTCACAGATACGCAGTATTTT
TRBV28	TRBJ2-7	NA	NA	CAVTGMLEQYF	TGTGCCGTTACAGGGATGCTCGAGCAGTACTTC
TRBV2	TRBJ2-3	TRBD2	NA	CASSERLAGSTDTQYF	TGTGCCAGCAGTGAACGGCTAGCGGGTAGCACAGATACGCAGTATTTT
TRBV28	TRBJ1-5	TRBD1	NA	CASMDRGNQPQHF	TGTGCCAGCATGGACAGGGGAAATCAGCCCCAGCATTTT
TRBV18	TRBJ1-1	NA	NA	CASSPKGWGDGEAFF	TGTGCCAGCTCACCCAAAGGATGGGGGGATGGTGAAGCTTTCTTT
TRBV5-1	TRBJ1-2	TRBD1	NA	CASSLAGTDYGYTF	TGCGCCAGCAGCTTGGCCGGGACAGACTATGGCTACACCTTC
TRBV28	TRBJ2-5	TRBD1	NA	CASGNRGQETQYF	TGTGCCAGCGGCAACAGGGGGCAAGAGACCCAGTACTTC
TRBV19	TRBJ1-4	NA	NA	CASSIRGSFEKLFF	TGTGCCAGTAGTATCCGGGGGAGTTTTGAAAAACTGTTTTTT
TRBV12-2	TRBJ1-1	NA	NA	CASRLKESGGSNTEAFF	TGTGCAAGTCGCTTAAAGGAATCGGGGGGATCGAACACTGAAGCTTTCTTT
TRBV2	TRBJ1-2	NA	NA	CASSEARGPGYGYTF	TGTGCCAGCAGTGAAGCACGGGGTCCCGGGTATGGCTACACCTTC